One and the same sample provided the 5 T cell receptor beta chains below, sequenced in a study of memory CD4+ T cells and cytomegalovirus serostatus. The sort gate was single viable CD3+CD4+CD8-CD45RO+ cells for memory CD4+ T cells. Assay used: immunoSEQ multiplex PCR; TCRdb lists only in-frame clones, some missing. The sample records tens of thousands of clones, around 80% being singletons. Sequenced input: memory CD4+ T cells from blood. The receptor source for this set is an adult in good health and CMV-seropositive.

This sequence joins TRBV28 and TRBJ2-7; D uncertain. V was shortened by 5 bases and J by 2 bases, with 19 bases between the two germline ends. Germline lookup yields CDR1 MDHEN and CDR2 SYDVKM. This CDR3 has 16 residues. The CDR3 DNA sequence: TGTGCCAGCAGTCCCAACCTCCTGGGTGATACCTACGAGCAGTACTTC. Its translation: CASSPNLLGDTYEQYF.

The chain uses TRBV7-2 and TRBJ1-2; a possible D gene is TRBD1 (5 bases). V was cut by 4 bases and J by 6 bases, with 12 bases left in between. The germline V gene encodes CDR1 SGHTA and CDR2 FQGNSA. This CDR3 region has 13 residues. The DNA of the CDR3 is TGTGCCAGCAGCTATAGCATAGGGGATGGCTACACCTTC. It is translated as CASSYSIGDGYTF.

As to this clone: At the DNA level, this CDR3 is encoded by other sequences in the same sample as well. This chain joins TRBV6-1 and TRBJ2-1; the D is unclear. Trimming pared 4 bases from V and 7 bases from J, leaving 5 bases between. Per germline, CDR1 MNHNS and CDR2 SASEGT. The CDR3 is 11 amino acids. CDR3 nucleotides: TGTGCCAGCAGTGGCCATAATGAGCAGTTCTTC. Protein product: CASSGHNEQFF.

The chain links TRBV7-2 to TRBJ2-7; no clear D. CDR3 size: 11 residues. Germline V gene lookup returns CDR1 SGHTA and CDR2 FQGNSA. V was pared by 2 bases and J by 8 bases, with 7 bases between. CDR3 sequence: CASSLRVQQYF. The CDR3 DNA follows: TGTGCCAGCAGCTTAAGGGTCCAGCAGTACTTC.

This chain connects TRBV2 to TRBJ2-5; 9 nucleotides align to TRBD1. CDR1 is SNHLY, CDR2 FYNNEI, per germline. The V gene end was trimmed by 6 bases and the J gene end by 5 bases; junction bases not matched to a gene: 7. The CDR3 has 14 residues. The CDR3 loop is CASSWGQGGETQYF. The CDR3 nucleotides read TGTGCCAGCAGCTGGGGACAGGGTGGGGAGACCCAGTACTTC.